This TCR beta chain was sequenced for a study of shared clonotypes between healthy human individuals. Study-level background: The plates for each donor numbered three CD4 naive, three CD4 memory, two CD8 naive and one CD8 memory.

Points from the study as a whole: Richness estimates generally favored naive over memory subsets. Even with large depth, rarefaction showed that sorted-subset sequencing was incomplete.

Notes on this clone: Antigen: not known. The same CDR3 can be traced to other DNA sequences in this sample.

Positively selected for CCR7, the CD45RO-negative cells used as naive CD8 cells excluded terminally differentiated effector memory CD45RA+ cells. Adults of Caucasian background living in Nashville, Tennessee made up all donors. Repertoires were generated with immunoSEQ multiplex PCR, while TCRdb's copy carries only in-frame clones and drops some. The sample lists millions of clones, about 93% occurring once. Sequenced input: naive CD8+ T cells from PBMCs. This TCR was sampled from a man aged 18 to 30 in good health. Some clones in this sample may be carry-over from other donors' samples.

In nucleotides, the CDR3 is TGTGCTAGTGGTTTGTTTAGCACAGATACGCAGTATTTT. It is translated as CASGLFSTDTQYF. The chain carries TRBV12-5 and TRBJ2-3; D gene ambiguous. This CDR3 region has 13 residues. Trimming shortened V by 2 bases and J by 0 bases, and 3 bases separated the two germline ends. CDR1 is LGHNT, CDR2 FRNRAP, per germline.